Following are 20 T cell receptor beta chains from one sample sequenced in a study of T cell repertoires in cytomegalovirus infection. In TCRdb, the reads were re-called with MiXCR into one record per CDR3 protein. The sample carries a few hundred thousand distinct CDR3 sequences, 15% to 20% recorded once. The sample taken for sequencing was PBMCs. These receptor sequences come from a human donor in good health (CMV status not recorded). Some clones in this sample may be carry-over from other donors' samples.

The rearrangement links TRBV27 to TRBJ1-1, with D possibly TRBD1 on 5 matching bases. With 6 bases removed from V and 1 base from J, the gap between germline ends came to 12 bases. The length of the CDR3 is 14 residues. Germline V gives CDR1 MNHEY, CDR2 SMNVEV (reference sequence). The CDR3 protein is CASRPAGWNTEAFF. DNA for the CDR3: TGTGCCAGCAGGCCTGCAGGGTGGAACACTGAAGCTTTCTTT.

At least ten counts were recorded for this clonotype. The genes are TRBV7-2 and TRBJ2-2; D unclear. Trimming cost V 3 bases and J 7 bases, with 9 bases left between them. The CDR3 spans 13 residues. The V gene's germline CDR1 is SGHTA and CDR2 FQGNSA. The chain's CDR3 is CASSFQWGGELFF. CDR3 bases: TGTGCCAGCAGCTTCCAGTGGGGCGGGGAGCTGTTTTTT.

This clonotype was picked up a small number of times. The chain combines TRBV4-1 with TRBJ2-1; 8 nucleotides agree with TRBD1. The CDR3 loop spans 16 amino acids. Germline-derived CDR1 and CDR2 are MGHRA and YSYEKL. The trim removed 2 bases at V and 4 bases at J, leaving 7 bases unmatched. Written as DNA, the CDR3 is TGCGCCAGCAGCCAACCCGACAGGGGCTGGTACAATGAGCAGTTCTTC. This translates into CASSQPDRGWYNEQFF.

The chain recombines TRBV27 with TRBJ2-1, with 9 nucleotides matching TRBD2. The CDR3 contains 16 residues. J gave up 4 bases and V 7 bases, and 11 bases lay outside the gene matches. Germline V gene lookup returns CDR1 MNHEY and CDR2 SMNVEV (reference sequence). CDR3 region: CASIQLRGGSYNEQFF. For the CDR3, the DNA is TGTGCCAGCATCCAATTGCGGGGGGGTTCGTACAATGAGCAGTTCTTC.

This clonotype came up a few times. The CDR3 loop reads CASSSGTNNKRTDTQYF. The CDR3 bases are TGTGCCAGCTCCTCCGGGACAAACAACAAACGCACAGATACGCAGTATTTT. The chain links TRBV18 to TRBJ2-3, with D perhaps TRBD1 (6 bases). The CDR3 has 17 amino acids. The germline gives CDR1 KGHSH, CDR2 LQKENI. The ends were cut back, 6 bases at V and 1 base at J, with 20 bases in the middle.

V and J are TRBV20-1 and TRBJ1-4; no clear D gene. Germline CDR1 and CDR2: DFQATT and SNEGSKA (reference sequence). The CDR3 totals 14 residues. The V and J ends lost 8 bases and 3 bases respectively, with 16 bases between them. The CDR3 DNA reads TGCAGTTGTCAGGACTTTCAGGCTAATGAAAAACTGTTTTTT. This gives the protein CSCQDFQANEKLFF.

This clonotype was observed at least ten times. V and J are TRBV7-8 and TRBJ2-5; a weak D match, TRBD2 (5 bases). This CDR3 is built from 13 residues. The germline V gene has CDR1 SGHVS and CDR2 FQNEAQ. The V and J ends lost 0 bases and 9 bases respectively, with 11 bases between them. The CDR3 protein is CASSLAGPGAQYF. Here the CDR3 DNA reads TGTGCCAGCAGCTTAGCTGGTCCCGGGGCCCAGTACTTC.

The table lists this clonotype with a few counts. CDR3 DNA sequence: TGTGCCAGCAGCTTACGGGCAGGGGGTAATCAGCCCCAGCATTTT. Amino acid sequence: CASSLRAGGNQPQHF. The chain couples TRBV7-6 to TRBJ1-5; TRBD1 matches at 7 bases. CDR3 length: 15 amino acids. V gave up 2 bases and J gave up 4 bases; unmatched junction bases: 5. CDR1 SGHVS and CDR2 FNYEAQ come from the germline V gene.

This chain connects TRBV6-6 to TRBJ2-3, with no clear D. CDR3 length: 14 amino acids. The germline gives CDR1 MNHNY, CDR2 SVGAGI (reference sequence). V lost 7 bases to trimming and J lost 2 bases, with 13 bases between them. CDR3 bases: TGTGCCAGCACAATATCAGCGTTCACAGATACGCAGTATTTT. Translated, it gives CASTISAFTDTQYF.

The chain combines TRBV14 with TRBJ1-4; D ambiguous. Trimming shortened V by 6 bases and J by 3 bases, and 14 bases separated the two germline ends. Looked up from germline, CDR1 is SGHDN and CDR2 is FVKESK. The CDR3 extends over 15 amino acids. CDR3 in amino acids: CASRATGGSNEKLFF. CDR3 in DNA: TGTGCCAGCAGGGCAACCGGCGGGTCTAATGAAAAACTGTTTTTT.

This clonotype was seen a few times. The chain joins TRBV6-6 to TRBJ2-7, with D tentatively TRBD1 (5 bases). Germline lookup yields CDR1 MNHNY and CDR2 SVGAGI (reference sequence). The CDR3 has 15 residues. The V gene lost 7 bases and the J gene lost 0 bases, with 16 bases spanning the gap. The CDR3 region is CASTQDSFGSYEQYF. CDR3 DNA sequence: TGTGCCAGCACCCAAGACAGTTTCGGCTCCTACGAGCAGTACTTC.

J is TRBJ1-1 and V is TRBV4-1, with 7 bases matching TRBD1. Trimming cost V 4 bases and J 4 bases; bases outside gene matches: 9. Germline V gene data show CDR1 as MGHRA and CDR2 as YSYEKL. This CDR3 comprises 15 residues. The CDR3 sequence is CASSPSGRGFTEAFF. The DNA of the CDR3 is TGCGCCAGCAGCCCCTCTGGCAGGGGGTTCACTGAAGCTTTCTTT.

In its sample, this clonotype was seen a few times. V gene TRBV25-1 combines with J gene TRBJ1-2; D remains unclear. CDR3 length equals 14 residues. The V gene lost 3 bases and the J gene lost 5 bases, with 13 bases spanning the gap. Germline lookup yields CDR1 MGHDK and CDR2 SYGVNS. The chain's CDR3 is CASSEDPPIYGYTF. The CDR3 DNA reads as TGTGCCAGCAGTGAGGACCCCCCCATATATGGCTACACCTTC.

The sample holds many counts of this clonotype. This chain links TRBV28 with TRBJ2-7; the match to TRBD1 covers 9 bases. The CDR3 is 15 amino acids. Germline V lookup: CDR1 MDHEN, CDR2 SYDVKM. V shed 8 bases and J 4 bases; nucleotides not matched to a gene: 12. CDR3 residues: CASHPPGQGVYEQYF. The CDR3, as DNA: TGTGCCAGCCACCCTCCGGGACAGGGTGTATACGAGCAGTACTTC.

The V and J genes are TRBV20-1 and TRBJ2-2; TRBD1 matches at 9 bases. Germline values: CDR1 DFQATT, CDR2 SNEGSKA (reference sequence). Unmatched junction bases numbered 8, after V lost 0 bases and J lost 6 bases. CDR3 length: 16 residues. The CDR3: CSARDQRTGDAGELFF. CDR3 coding DNA: TGCAGTGCTAGAGATCAAAGGACAGGGGATGCCGGGGAGCTGTTTTTT.

The chain joins TRBV12-5 to TRBJ2-1, with a tentative D call TRBD2 (6 bases). Trimming pared 5 bases from V and 3 bases from J, leaving 20 bases between. The CDR3 contains 17 residues. Germline CDR1 and CDR2: LGHNT and FRNRAP. The CDR3 nucleotides read TGTGCTAGTGGTCCCCCCGGGAGCGCTACTGTCTACAATGAGCAGTTCTTC. Translated: CASGPPGSATVYNEQFF.

The genes are TRBV28 and TRBJ2-3, with 10 bases identical to TRBD2. Germline assignment: CDR1 MDHEN and CDR2 SYDVKM. CDR3 length: 16 amino acids. The V gene end was trimmed by 2 bases and the J gene end by 2 bases; junction bases not matched to a gene: 4. CDR3 region: CASSLPSGGFTDTQYF. The CDR3, as DNA: TGTGCCAGCAGTTTACCTAGCGGGGGTTTCACAGATACGCAGTATTTT.

This clonotype has a handful of counts. The CDR3 spells CASSPWTGRNEQYF. In DNA form, the CDR3 reads TGTGCCAGCAGTCCCTGGACAGGAAGAAACGAGCAGTACTTC. The chain recombines TRBV28 with TRBJ2-7, with 7 bases identical to TRBD1. Germline values: CDR1 MDHEN, CDR2 SYDVKM. The CDR3 is made up of 14 amino acids. The junction had 9 bases not matched to a gene; V was cut back by 5 bases and J by 5 bases.

There are a few counts of this clonotype. The chain has TRBV9 and TRBJ2-7; the match to TRBD1 covers 8 bases. The germline V gene encodes CDR1 SGDLS and CDR2 YYNGEE. The CDR3 runs 16 residues. J gave up 2 bases and V 4 bases, and 11 bases lay outside the gene matches. CDR3: CASSPLGQGGPYEQYF. The CDR3 DNA reads as TGTGCCAGCAGCCCCCTTGGACAGGGCGGACCCTACGAGCAGTACTTC. The full variable domain, completed using reference TRBV9 and TRBJ2-7, is DSGVTQTPKHLITATGQRVTLRCSPRSGDLSVYWYQQSLDQGLQFLIQYYNGEERAKGNILERFSAQQFPDLHSELNLSSLELGDSALYFCASSPLGQGGPYEQYFGPGTRLTVT.

This clonotype occurred many times. V usage is TRBV7-2 and J usage is TRBJ2-5; 12 bases are a match to TRBD2. The germline CDR1 and CDR2 sequences are SGHTA and FQGNSA. The junction had 7 bases not matched to a gene; V was cut back by 6 bases and J by 5 bases. CDR3 size: 15 residues. The CDR3 DNA reads TGTGCCAGCAGATCTAGCGGGGGGGCCTGGGAGACCCAGTACTTC. This sequence encodes CASRSSGGAWETQYF.